This T cell receptor (beta chain) was sequenced in a study of blood T cell repertoires in COVID-19. Turning to the study itself: COVID-19 samples, acute and convalescent, were from the United States, Italy and Spain. Nucleic acid was either cDNA or gDNA, and it came from T cells, B-cell-depleted T cells, or PBMCs.

TCRdb's table, derived via immunoSEQ multiplex PCR, lists solely in-frame clones and lacks some. The data show under 150,000 clones, roughly 85% seen once. Germline lookup yields CDR1 MGHRA and CDR2 YSYEKL. The CDR3 extends over 15 amino acids. V was clipped by 0 bases and J by 3 bases, with 11 bases between them. V is TRBV4-1 and J is TRBJ2-5; D is undetermined. The source is a man aged 25-45 years with acute or convalescent COVID-19. Material for sequencing was peripheral blood. CDR3 sequence (DNA): TGCGCCAGCAGCCAAGATTCCCGATACAAAGAGACCCAGTACTTC. Translating gives CASSQDSRYKETQYF.